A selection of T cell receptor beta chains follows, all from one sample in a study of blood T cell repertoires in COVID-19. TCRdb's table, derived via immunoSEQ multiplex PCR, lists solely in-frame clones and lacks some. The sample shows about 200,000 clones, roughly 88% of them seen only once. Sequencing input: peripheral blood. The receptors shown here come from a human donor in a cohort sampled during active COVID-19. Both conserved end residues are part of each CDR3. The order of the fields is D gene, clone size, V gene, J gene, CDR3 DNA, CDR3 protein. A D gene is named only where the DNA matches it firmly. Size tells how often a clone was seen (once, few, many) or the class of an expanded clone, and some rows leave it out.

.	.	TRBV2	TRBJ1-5	TGTGCCAGCAGTGAGGCTACGGGGTGGAAACACAATCAGCCCCAGCATTTT	CASSEATGWKHNQPQHF
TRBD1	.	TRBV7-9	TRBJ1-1	TGTGCCAGCTTGCGGACAGGGCAGTACACTGAAGCTTTCTTT	CASLRTGQYTEAFF
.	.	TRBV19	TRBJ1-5	TGTGCCAGTAGCGGGACACCTCTTGCTTTTAGCAATCAGCCCCAGCATTTT	CASSGTPLAFSNQPQHF
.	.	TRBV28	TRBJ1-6	TGTGCCAGCGGATGGGGCAGCAATTCACCCCTCCACTTT	CASGWGSNSPLHF
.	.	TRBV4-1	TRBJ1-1	TGCGCCAGCAGCCAGCAGGGTGGGAACACTGAAGCTTTCTTT	CASSQQGGNTEAFF
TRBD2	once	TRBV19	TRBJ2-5	TGTGCCAGTAGTACCCTAGCGGGATCTAGCCAAGAGACCCAGTACTTC	CASSTLAGSSQETQYF
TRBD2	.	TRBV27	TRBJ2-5	TGTGCCAGCAGTTTAGGTAGCGGGAGTCCTCGGACCCAGTACTTC	CASSLGSGSPRTQYF
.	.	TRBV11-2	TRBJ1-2	TGTGCCAGCAGCTTCGATCACAGCTTACAGAACTATGGCTACACCTTC	CASSFDHSLQNYGYTF
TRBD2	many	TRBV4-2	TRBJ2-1	TGTGCCAGCAGCCAATCCCAGAGGACTAGCGGATACAATGAGCAGTTCTTC	CASSQSQRTSGYNEQFF
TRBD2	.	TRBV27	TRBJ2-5	TGTGCCAGCAGTTTATGGGGGGGAGGGTACCAAGAGACCCAGTACTTC	CASSLWGGGYQETQYF
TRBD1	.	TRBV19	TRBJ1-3	TGTGCCAGTAGTCCGTGGACAGGGGGGCCTCCAAACTCTGGAAACACCATATATTTT	CASSPWTGGPPNSGNTIYF
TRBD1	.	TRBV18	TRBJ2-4	TGTGCCAGCTCACCCTCGGGACAGCCGATAGCCAAAAACATTCAGTACTTC	CASSPSGQPIAKNIQYF
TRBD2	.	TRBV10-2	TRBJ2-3	TGCGCCAGCAGTGGATATAGCGGGAGAACGCAGTATTTT	CASSGYSGRTQYF
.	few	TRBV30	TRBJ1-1	TGTGCCTGGAGAGCTCTGAGGTGGAACACTGAAGCTTTCTTT	CAWRALRWNTEAFF
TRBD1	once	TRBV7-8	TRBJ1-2	TGTGCCAGCAGCTTCGCCACCGGGACAGGGGGACCCCTAAACTATGGCTACACCTTC	CASSFATGTGGPLNYGYTF
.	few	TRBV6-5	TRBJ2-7	TGTGCCAGCAGTTACTCGAGTAGGGGATCCTACGAGCAGTACTTC	CASSYSSRGSYEQYF
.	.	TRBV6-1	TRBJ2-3	TGTGCCAGCAGTGAACCTAGACGCACAGATACGCAGTATTTT	CASSEPRRTDTQYF
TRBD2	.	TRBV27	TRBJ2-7	TGTGCCAGCAGTTTTAGGGGACGAGCGGGAGGGAACTCCTACGAGCAGTACTTC	CASSFRGRAGGNSYEQYF
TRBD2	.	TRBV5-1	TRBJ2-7	TGCGCCAGCAGCAGGGGACTAGCGGGATTGTTTCGGGACGAGCAGTACTTC	CASSRGLAGLFRDEQYF
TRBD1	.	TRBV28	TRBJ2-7	TGTGCCAGCAGTCTTTCAGGCCACAGGGGGCCTTCCTACGAGCAGTACTTC	CASSLSGHRGPSYEQYF
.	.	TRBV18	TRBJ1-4	TGTGCCAGCTCAGCACAGGGAGAACTGTTTTTT	CASSAQGELFF
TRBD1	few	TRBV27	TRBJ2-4	TGTGCCAGCAGAGCCCGCGGGACAGGGTTTCCCAAAAACATTCAGTACTTC	CASRARGTGFPKNIQYF
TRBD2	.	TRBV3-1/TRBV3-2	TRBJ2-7	TGTGCCAGCAGCAACCGTACTAGCGGGAGGCACGAGCAGTACTTC	CASSNRTSGRHEQYF
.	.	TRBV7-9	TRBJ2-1	TGTGCCAGCAGCTCCTCGACACGGTCCCTGTTCTTC	CASSSSTRSLFF
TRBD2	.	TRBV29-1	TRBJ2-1	TGCAGCGTCGCCCACGACCCGGGACTAGCGGGAGCTAAGCTAAATGAGCAGTTCTTC	CSVAHDPGLAGAKLNEQFF
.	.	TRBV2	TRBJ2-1	TGTGCCAGCAGTGATTTTCGGAATGAGCAGTTCTTC	CASSDFRNEQFF
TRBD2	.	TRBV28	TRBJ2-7	TGTGCCAGCAGGAGACTAGCGGGAGACCTCTACGAGCAGTACTTC	CASRRLAGDLYEQYF
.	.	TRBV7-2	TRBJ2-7	TGTGCCAGCAGCTTATCGAGCGGACGTCGGGAGCAGTACTTC	CASSLSSGRREQYF
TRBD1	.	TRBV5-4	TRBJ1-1	TGTGCCAGCAGCTCCGGGACAGGGAAGGTTCACACTGAAGCTTTCTTT	CASSSGTGKVHTEAFF
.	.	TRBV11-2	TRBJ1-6	TGTGCCAGCAGCTCACTCCGGGCAGGGTGGCGGAATTCACCCCTCCACTTT	CASSSLRAGWRNSPLHF
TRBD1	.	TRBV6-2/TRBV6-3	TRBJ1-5	TGTGCCAGCAGTTACCGAGACAGGGGGGATTATAGCAATCAGCCCCAGCATTTT	CASSYRDRGDYSNQPQHF
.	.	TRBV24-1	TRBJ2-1	TGTGCCACCAGTGGGGCAGCCCCAAGCTCCTACAATGAGCAGTTCTTC	CATSGAAPSSYNEQFF